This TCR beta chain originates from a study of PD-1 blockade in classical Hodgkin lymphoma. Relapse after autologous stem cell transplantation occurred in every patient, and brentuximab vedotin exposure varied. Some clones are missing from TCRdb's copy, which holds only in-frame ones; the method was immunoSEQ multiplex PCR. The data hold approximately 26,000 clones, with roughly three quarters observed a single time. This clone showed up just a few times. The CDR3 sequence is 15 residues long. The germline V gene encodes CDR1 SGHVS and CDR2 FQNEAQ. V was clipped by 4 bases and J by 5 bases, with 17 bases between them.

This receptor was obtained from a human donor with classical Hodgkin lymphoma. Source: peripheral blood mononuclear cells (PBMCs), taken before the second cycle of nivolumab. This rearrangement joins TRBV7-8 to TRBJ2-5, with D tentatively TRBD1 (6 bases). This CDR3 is CASSWGQLVIETQYF. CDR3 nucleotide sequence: TGTGCCAGCAGCTGGGGACAACTCGTGATCGAGACCCAGTACTTC.